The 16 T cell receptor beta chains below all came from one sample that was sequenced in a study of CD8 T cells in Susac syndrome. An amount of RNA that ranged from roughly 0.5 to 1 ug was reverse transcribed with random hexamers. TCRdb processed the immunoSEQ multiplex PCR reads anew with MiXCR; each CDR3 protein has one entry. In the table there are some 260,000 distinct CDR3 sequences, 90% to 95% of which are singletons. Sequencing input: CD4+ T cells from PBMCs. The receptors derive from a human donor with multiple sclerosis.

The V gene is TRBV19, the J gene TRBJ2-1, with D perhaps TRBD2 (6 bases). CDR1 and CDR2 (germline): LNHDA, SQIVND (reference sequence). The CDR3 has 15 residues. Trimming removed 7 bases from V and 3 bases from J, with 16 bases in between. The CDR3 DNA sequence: TGTGCCAGTACCCAGCGGGCGGGACTCTACAATGAGCAGTTCTTC. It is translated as CASTQRAGLYNEQFF.

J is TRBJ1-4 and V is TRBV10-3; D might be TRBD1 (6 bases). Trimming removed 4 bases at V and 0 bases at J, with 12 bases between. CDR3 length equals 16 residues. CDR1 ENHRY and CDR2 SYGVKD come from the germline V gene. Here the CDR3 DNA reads TGTGCCATCAGTGCAGGGGCCCTTGCAACTAATGAAAAACTGTTTTTT. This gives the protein CAISAGALATNEKLFF.

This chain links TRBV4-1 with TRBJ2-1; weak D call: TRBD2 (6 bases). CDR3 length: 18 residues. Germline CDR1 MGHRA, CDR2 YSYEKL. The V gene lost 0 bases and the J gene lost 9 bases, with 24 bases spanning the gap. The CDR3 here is CASSQDAVRGGGSGEQFF. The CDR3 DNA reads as TGCGCCAGCAGCCAAGATGCCGTACGGGGAGGAGGTAGTGGTGAGCAGTTCTTC.

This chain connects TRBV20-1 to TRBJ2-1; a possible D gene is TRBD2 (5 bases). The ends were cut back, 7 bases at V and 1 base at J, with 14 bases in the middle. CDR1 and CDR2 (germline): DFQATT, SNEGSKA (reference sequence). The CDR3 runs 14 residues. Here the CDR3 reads CSVPGRPSYNEQFF. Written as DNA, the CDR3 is TGCAGTGTCCCGGGAAGGCCATCCTACAATGAGCAGTTCTTC.

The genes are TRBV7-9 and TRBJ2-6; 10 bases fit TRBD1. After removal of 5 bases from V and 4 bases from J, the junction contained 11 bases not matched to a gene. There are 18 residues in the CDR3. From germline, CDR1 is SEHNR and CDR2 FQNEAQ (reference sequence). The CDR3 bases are TGTGCCAGCAGCCTTCTGACAGGGGGCGCGGGAGGGGCCAACGTCCTGACTTTC. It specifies CASSLLTGGAGGANVLTF.

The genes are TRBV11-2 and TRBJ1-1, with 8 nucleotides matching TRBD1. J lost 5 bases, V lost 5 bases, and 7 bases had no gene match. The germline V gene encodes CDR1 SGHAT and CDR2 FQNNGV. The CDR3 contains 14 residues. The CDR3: CASSVAQGGTEAFF. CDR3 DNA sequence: TGTGCCAGCAGCGTGGCACAGGGGGGAACTGAAGCTTTCTTT.

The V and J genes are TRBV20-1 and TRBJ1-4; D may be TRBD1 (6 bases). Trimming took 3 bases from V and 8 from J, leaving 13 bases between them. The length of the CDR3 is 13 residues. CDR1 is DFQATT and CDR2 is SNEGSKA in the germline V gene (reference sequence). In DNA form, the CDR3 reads TGCAGTGCTAGTACAGGGTTAGGAGAAAAACTGTTTTTT. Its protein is CSASTGLGEKLFF.

CDR3 bases: TGTGCCAGCAGCCAAGAGGCGACCTTGGCCAAAAACATTCAGTACTTC. Translating gives CASSQEATLAKNIQYF. The V and J genes are TRBV3-1 and TRBJ2-4, with D unclear. Germline V lookup: CDR1 LGHDT, CDR2 YNNKEL (reference sequence). The CDR3 sequence is 16 residues long. V gave up 0 bases and J gave up 1 base, with 10 bases separating them.

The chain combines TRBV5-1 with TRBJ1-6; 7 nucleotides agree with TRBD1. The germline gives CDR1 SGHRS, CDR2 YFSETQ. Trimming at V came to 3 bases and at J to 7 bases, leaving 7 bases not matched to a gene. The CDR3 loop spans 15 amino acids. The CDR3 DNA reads TGCGCCAGCAGCTATACCGGGACAGACAATTCACCCCTCCACTTT. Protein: CASSYTGTDNSPLHF.

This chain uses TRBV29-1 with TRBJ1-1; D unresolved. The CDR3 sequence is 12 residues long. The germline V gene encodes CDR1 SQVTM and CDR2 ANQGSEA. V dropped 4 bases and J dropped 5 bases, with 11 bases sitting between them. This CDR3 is CSVVTATTEAFF. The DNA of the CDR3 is TGCAGCGTTGTAACAGCAACGACTGAAGCTTTCTTT.

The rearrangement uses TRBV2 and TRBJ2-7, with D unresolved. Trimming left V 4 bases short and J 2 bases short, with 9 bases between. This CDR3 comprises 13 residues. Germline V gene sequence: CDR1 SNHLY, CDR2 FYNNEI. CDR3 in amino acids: CASSANGAYEQYV. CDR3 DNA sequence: TGTGCCAGCAGTGCCAACGGAGCCTACGAGCAGTACGTC.

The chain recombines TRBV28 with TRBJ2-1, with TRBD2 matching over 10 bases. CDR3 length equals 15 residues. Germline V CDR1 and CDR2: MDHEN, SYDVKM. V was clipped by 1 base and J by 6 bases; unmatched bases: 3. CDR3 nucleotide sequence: TGTGCCAGCAGTTTATTTCTAGCGGGGGTCAATGAGCAGTTCTTC. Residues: CASSLFLAGVNEQFF.

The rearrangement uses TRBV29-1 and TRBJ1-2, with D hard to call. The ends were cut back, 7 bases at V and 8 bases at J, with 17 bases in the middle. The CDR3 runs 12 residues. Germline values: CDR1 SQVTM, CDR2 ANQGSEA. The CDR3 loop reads CSARIGRDGYTF. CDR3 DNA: TGCAGCGCCCGAATCGGCCGCGACGGCTACACCTTC.

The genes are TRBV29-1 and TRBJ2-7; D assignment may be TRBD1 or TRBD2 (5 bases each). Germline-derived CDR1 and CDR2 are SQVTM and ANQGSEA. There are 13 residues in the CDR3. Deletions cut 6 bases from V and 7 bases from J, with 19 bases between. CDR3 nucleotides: TGCAGCGTCGAGGGGACGGCAAGAGGGGAGCAGTACTTC. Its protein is CSVEGTARGEQYF.

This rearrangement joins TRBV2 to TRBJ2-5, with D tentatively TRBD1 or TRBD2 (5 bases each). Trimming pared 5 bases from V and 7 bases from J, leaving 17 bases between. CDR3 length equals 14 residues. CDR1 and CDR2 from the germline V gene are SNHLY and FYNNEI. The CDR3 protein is CASSQGRVGGTQYF. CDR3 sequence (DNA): TGTGCCAGCAGTCAGGGCAGGGTCGGAGGGACCCAGTACTTC.

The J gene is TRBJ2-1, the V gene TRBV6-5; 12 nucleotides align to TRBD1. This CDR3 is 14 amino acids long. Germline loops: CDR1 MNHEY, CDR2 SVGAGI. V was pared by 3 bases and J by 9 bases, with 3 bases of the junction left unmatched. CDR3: CASSYGTGGSEQFF. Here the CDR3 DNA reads TGTGCCAGCAGTTATGGGACAGGGGGCAGTGAGCAGTTCTTC.